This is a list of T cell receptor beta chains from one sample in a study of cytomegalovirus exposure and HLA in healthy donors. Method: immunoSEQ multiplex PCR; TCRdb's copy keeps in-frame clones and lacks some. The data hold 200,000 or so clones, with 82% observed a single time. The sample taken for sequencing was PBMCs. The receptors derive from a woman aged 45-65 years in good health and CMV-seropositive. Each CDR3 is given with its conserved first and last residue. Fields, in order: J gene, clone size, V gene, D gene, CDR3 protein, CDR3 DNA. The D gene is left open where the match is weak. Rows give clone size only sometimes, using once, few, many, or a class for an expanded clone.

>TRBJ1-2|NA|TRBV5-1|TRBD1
CASSLGTGANYGYTF
TGCGCCAGCAGCTTGGGGACAGGGGCCAACTATGGCTACACCTTC
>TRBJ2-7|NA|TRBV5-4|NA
CASSLEGGPAYEQYF
TGTGCCAGCAGCTTGGAGGGCGGGCCAGCCTACGAGCAGTACTTC
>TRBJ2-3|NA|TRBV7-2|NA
CASSTSALRQYTQYF
TGTGCCAGCAGCACCTCGGCCCTGCGGCAGTATACGCAGTATTTT
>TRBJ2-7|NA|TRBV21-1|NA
CASSKADRTYEQYF
TGTGCCAGCAGCAAAGCTGACAGGACCTACGAGCAGTACTTC
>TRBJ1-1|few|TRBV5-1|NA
CASSQLPGGGTEAFF
TGCGCCAGCAGCCAGCTGCCAGGCGGGGGCACTGAAGCTTTCTTT
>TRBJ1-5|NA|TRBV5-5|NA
CASSQEYNQPQHF
TGTGCCAGCAGCCAGGAATACAATCAGCCCCAGCATTTT
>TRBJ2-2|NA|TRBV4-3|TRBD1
CASSRQGAAGELFF
TGCGCCAGCAGCCGACAGGGGGCGGCCGGGGAGCTGTTTTTT
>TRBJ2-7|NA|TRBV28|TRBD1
CASMGQGVDEQYF
TGTGCCAGCATGGGACAGGGCGTCGACGAGCAGTACTTC
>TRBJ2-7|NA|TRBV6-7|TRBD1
CASSSPGQTYEQYF
TGTGCCAGCAGTTCTCCGGGACAGACCTACGAGCAGTACTTC
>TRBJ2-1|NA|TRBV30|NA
CAWTRSYEQFF
TGTGCCTGGACCCGAAGCTATGAGCAGTTCTTC
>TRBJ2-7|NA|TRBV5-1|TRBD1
CASSWGQHYYEQYF
TGCGCCAGCAGCTGGGGACAGCACTACTACGAGCAGTACTTC
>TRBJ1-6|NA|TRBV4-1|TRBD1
CASSRTGQGDSPLHF
TGCGCCAGCAGCCGAACGGGACAGGGAGATTCACCCCTCCACTTT
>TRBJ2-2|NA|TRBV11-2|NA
CASSLELARRGELFF
TGTGCCAGCAGCTTAGAGCTAGCGCGGCGCGGGGAGCTGTTTTTT
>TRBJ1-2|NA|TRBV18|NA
CASSPPIYREGYTF
TGTGCCAGCTCACCACCCATTTACCGGGAGGGCTACACCTTC
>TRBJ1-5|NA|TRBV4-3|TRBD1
CASSQGWTGNQPQHF
TGCGCCAGCAGCCAAGGGTGGACAGGGAATCAGCCCCAGCATTTT
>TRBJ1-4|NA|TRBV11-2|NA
CASSTRPGEKLFF
TGTGCCAGCAGCACCAGACCCGGGGAAAAACTGTTTTTT
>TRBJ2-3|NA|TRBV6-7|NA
CASSDRQDFNTDTQYF
TGTGCCAGCAGTGACCGACAGGACTTTAACACAGATACGCAGTATTTT
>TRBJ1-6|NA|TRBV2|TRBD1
CASSDQGVNPYNSPLHF
TGTGCCAGCAGTGACCAGGGGGTCAATCCATATAATTCACCCCTCCACTTT
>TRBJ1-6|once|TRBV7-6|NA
CASSLLQGKDSPLHF
TGTGCCAGCAGCTTATTACAGGGAAAGGATTCACCCCTCCACTTT
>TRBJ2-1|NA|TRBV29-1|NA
CSVSGNEQFF
TGCAGCGTTTCCGGCAATGAGCAGTTCTTC
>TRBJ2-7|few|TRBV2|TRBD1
CASSEAPGTVLDEQYF
TGTGCCAGCAGTGAAGCGCCGGGGACAGTATTGGACGAGCAGTACTTC